The clone carrying this TCR beta chain was detected only once. This sample is part of a study of blood T cell repertoires in COVID-19. Study-level information: Samples taken during acute and convalescent COVID-19 were collected in the United States, Italy and Spain.

Authors' data handling: Reference gene primer amplification in the assay estimated nucleated cell counts. Libraries were prepared by immunoSEQ multiplex PCR; TCRdb keeps only in-frame clonotypes and omits some of them. The DNA was the basis for D and trimming; V, J and clone size are from that table. The table records 25,000 to 35,000 clones, around 87% of them present only once. CDR1 and CDR2 from the germline V gene are MDHEN and SYDVKM. This CDR3 region has 17 residues. Trimming left V 6 bases short and J 1 base short, with 16 bases between. The TCR was taken from a human donor in a cohort sampled during active COVID-19. The donor label of this sample is uncertain. The chain recombines TRBV28 with TRBJ2-6, with a possible D match to TRBD1 (6 bases). Input material: peripheral blood. The CDR3: CASRSSRGWSGANVLTF. CDR3 bases: TGTGCCAGCAGATCGTCCAGGGGATGGTCTGGGGCCAACGTCCTGACTTTC.